What follows is one T cell receptor (beta chain) and its context. Original analysis: Amplifying reference gene primers gave estimates of nucleated cell counts. TCRdb's copy holds only in-frame clones and misses some; the assay was immunoSEQ multiplex PCR. V, J and clone size were drawn from that table, and D and trimming were deduced from the DNA. The profile covers 60,000 to 90,000 clones, with roughly nine tenths appearing a single time and roughly 5% taken by the ten largest. This record belongs to a study of blood T cell repertoires in COVID-19. For the study at large: The United States, Italy and Spain supplied acute and convalescent COVID-19 samples. Sources were T cells, B-cell-depleted T cells, or PBMCs; the material itself was cDNA or gDNA.

The TCR originated in a woman older than 75 with active or convalescent COVID-19. Sequenced input: peripheral blood.

The CDR3 nucleotides are TGTGCCAGCAGCTTACAGGCTAGCGGGTCGAACCAGTACTTC. Encoded protein: CASSLQASGSNQYF. The chain has TRBV7-2 and TRBJ2-4; TRBD2 matches at 8 bases. This CDR3 has 14 amino acids. CDR1 is SGHTA and CDR2 is FQGNSA in the germline V gene. The J segment lost 13 bases and the V segment lost 2 bases, leaving 10 bases of the junction unmatched.